A single sample gave rise to the 30 T cell receptor beta chains below, sequenced in a study of response to subunit inactivated influenza vaccine. TCRdb redid the calling of the RT-PCR reads with MiXCR, one entry per CDR3 protein. The repertoire holds hundreds of thousands of distinct CDR3 sequences, approximately 14% seen once, with approximately 10% in the top ten. Sample: PBMCs from blood, taken 11 to 12 days after vaccination. The receptors were gathered from a man aged 45 to 65 who received an inactivated influenza vaccine.

This clonotype was found many times. This chain connects TRBV27 to TRBJ2-1, with TRBD1 matching over 9 bases. CDR1 MNHEY and CDR2 SMNVEV come from the germline V gene (reference sequence). J lost 3 bases, V lost 3 bases, and 12 bases had no gene match. This CDR3 comprises 18 residues. The CDR3 sequence: CASSFLGLGQGSYNEQFF. CDR3 nucleotides: TGTGCCAGCAGTTTCCTCGGCCTAGGACAGGGGAGCTACAATGAGCAGTTCTTC.

This clonotype was detected a few times. V is TRBV12-3 or TRBV12-4 and J is TRBJ1-4; TRBD1 might be the D (5 bases). The germline V and J ends were trimmed by 5 bases and 5 bases, with 12 bases remaining between them. CDR3 length: 14 amino acids. The CDR3 DNA reads as TGTGCCAGCAGTCGTTCGACAGCGAATGAAAAACTGTTTTTT. Protein product: CASSRSTANEKLFF.

In regard to this clonotype: Its ends do not fully match the called genes, so a read error is possible. The rearrangement links TRBV12-3 or TRBV12-4 to TRBJ2-1; D possibly uses TRBD1 or TRBD2 (5 bases each). CDR3 length: 14 amino acids. CDR3: CASSPGPSYSEQFF. CDR3 nucleotide sequence: TGTGCCAGCAGCCCGGGACCCAGCTACAGTGAGCAGTTCTTC.

V usage is TRBV20-1 and J usage is TRBJ1-5; no reliable D call. V was pared by 0 bases and J by 3 bases, with 9 bases between. Germline lookup yields CDR1 DFQATT and CDR2 SNEGSKA (reference sequence). The CDR3 loop spans 14 amino acids. The CDR3 sequence is CSAREGSDNQPQHF. DNA for the CDR3: TGCAGTGCTAGAGAAGGGAGCGACAATCAGCCCCAGCATTTT.

This clonotype appeared many times. J is TRBJ2-3 and V is TRBV12-3 or TRBV12-4; D remains unclear. With 3 bases removed from V and 1 base from J, the gap between germline ends came to 11 bases. The CDR3 runs 15 residues. CDR3 sequence (DNA): TGTGCCAGCAGTTTGGGTGGTAGGGGCACAGATACGCAGTATTTT. Amino acids: CASSLGGRGTDTQYF.

This chain links TRBV7-2 with TRBJ2-5, with no clear D. The germline V and J ends were trimmed by 1 base and 2 bases, with 11 bases remaining between them. The germline CDR1 and CDR2 sequences are SGHTA and FQGNSA. This CDR3 is 15 amino acids long. CDR3 protein: CASSLVPSQQETQYF. The CDR3 DNA follows: TGTGCCAGCAGCTTAGTCCCTTCACAGCAAGAGACCCAGTACTTC.

This clonotype showed up just a few times. This chain connects TRBV20-1 to TRBJ2-7; the D is unclear. The ends were cut back, 4 bases at V and 4 bases at J, with 8 bases in the middle. The CDR3 has 11 residues. CDR1 and CDR2 from the germline V gene are DFQATT and SNEGSKA (reference sequence). The CDR3 spells CSAKFEYEQYF. The CDR3 DNA follows: TGCAGTGCTAAGTTCGAGTACGAGCAGTACTTC.

The chain is built from TRBV7-4 and TRBJ2-2; TRBD2 matches at 9 bases. Germline V CDR1 and CDR2: SGHVT, SQSDAQ. This CDR3 is 24 amino acids long. Losses at the gene ends were 1 base for V and 0 bases for J; bases not matched to a gene: 24. Here the CDR3 reads CASSLVGLSPGLAGSHSNTGELFF. The CDR3 DNA is TGTGCCAGCAGCTTAGTCGGCCTTTCGCCAGGTCTAGCGGGGAGTCATTCGAACACCGGGGAGCTGTTTTTT.

This chain connects TRBV20-1 to TRBJ2-1, with 7 bases aligning to TRBD1. The germline CDR1 and CDR2 sequences are DFQATT and SNEGSKA (reference sequence). V dropped 6 bases and J dropped 1; count of bases not matched to a gene: 6. The CDR3 loop spans 14 amino acids. DNA for the CDR3: TGCAGTGCCGACAACAGGGGTTCCTACAATGAGCAGTTCTTC. Protein product: CSADNRGSYNEQFF.

As for this clonotype: Given the absence of the conserved phenylalanine or tryptophan at the CDR3 end, a read error is likely. This sequence joins TRBV5-1 and TRBJ2-7; D is uncertain. CDR3 size: 14 residues. The ends were cut back, 3 bases at V and 1 base at J, with 11 bases in the middle. In germline, CDR1 is SGHRS, CDR2 YFSETQ. The CDR3 is CASSSQTHSYEQYI. Written as DNA, the CDR3 is TGCGCCAGCAGCTCCCAGACCCATTCCTACGAGCAGTACATC.

The rearrangement uses TRBV20-1 and TRBJ2-5; no clear D. Per the germline V gene, CDR1 is DFQATT and CDR2 is SNEGSKA (reference sequence). The CDR3 runs 13 residues. With 3 bases removed from V and 2 bases from J, the gap between germline ends came to 10 bases. The CDR3 spells CSASFLAQETQYF. The CDR3 nucleotides are TGCAGTGCTAGTTTTCTGGCTCAAGAGACCCAGTACTTC.

This clonotype was picked up a small number of times. The rearrangement joins TRBV4-3 to TRBJ1-2; 7 bases are a match to TRBD1. The CDR3 has 14 amino acids. Unmatched junction bases numbered 4, after V lost 0 bases and J lost 6 bases. Germline V gives CDR1 LGHNA, CDR2 YSLEER. The CDR3 nucleotides are TGCGCCAGCAGCCAAGACAGGGGGAACGATGGCTACACCTTC. Translation: CASSQDRGNDGYTF.

The CDR3 is CSADGQSYEQYF. As DNA, the CDR3 is TGCAGTGCCGATGGACAGTCCTACGAGCAGTACTTC. This sequence joins TRBV20-1 and TRBJ2-7; D may be TRBD1 (6 bases). Germline V CDR1 and CDR2: DFQATT, SNEGSKA (reference sequence). Trimming stripped 6 bases from V and 1 base from J, with 10 bases between. The CDR3 is made up of 12 amino acids.

This clonotype was detected ten times or more. This sequence joins TRBV11-2 and TRBJ2-7, with no clear D. V gave up 9 bases and J gave up 2 bases, with 8 bases separating them. This CDR3 has 11 residues. The V gene's germline CDR1 is SGHAT and CDR2 FQNNGV. CDR3 loop: CASTSAYEQYF. The CDR3 DNA reads as TGTGCCAGTACCTCCGCCTACGAGCAGTACTTC.

In its sample, this clonotype was seen many times. The chain couples TRBV20-1 to TRBJ2-7; unclear D gene. Germline CDR1 DFQATT, CDR2 SNEGSKA (reference sequence). Trimming cost V 0 bases and J 0 bases, with 9 bases left between them. This CDR3 comprises 14 residues. The CDR3 DNA is TGCAGTGCTAGAGACAGTATTGACTCCTACGAGCAGTACTTC. Residues: CSARDSIDSYEQYF.

The genes are TRBV2 and TRBJ2-1, with 9 bases identical to TRBD1. Trimming took 6 bases from V and 4 from J; bases not matched to a gene: 7. Germline V gene sequence: CDR1 SNHLY, CDR2 FYNNEI. This CDR3 has 15 amino acids. The CDR3 sequence is CASRVQGAGYNEQFF. CDR3 nucleotide sequence: TGTGCCAGCAGAGTACAGGGGGCGGGTTACAATGAGCAGTTCTTC.

This clonotype was picked up a small number of times. The V gene is TRBV4-2, the J gene TRBJ2-1; 13 bases match TRBD2. V gave up 8 bases and J gave up 2 bases; unmatched junction bases: 9. Germline CDR1 and CDR2: LGHNA and YNFKEQ. This CDR3 is built from 17 residues. CDR3 amino acids: CASGVLAGGKTYNEQFF. The CDR3 DNA is TGTGCCAGCGGGGTACTAGCGGGGGGGAAAACCTACAATGAGCAGTTCTTC.

The chain uses TRBV20-1 and TRBJ2-3; possible D gene TRBD1, 6 bases. Germline values: CDR1 DFQATT, CDR2 SNEGSKA (reference sequence). V dropped 1 base and J dropped 1 base, with 9 bases sitting between them. The CDR3 is 14 residues long. The CDR3 DNA reads as TGCAGTGCTAGAGGTCGACAGGGCACAGATACGCAGTATTTT. It codes for CSARGRQGTDTQYF.

As for this clonotype: This may come from a read error, since a much larger clone is one base off. This chain joins TRBV11-2 and TRBJ2-3, with 7 nucleotides matching TRBD2. Per germline, CDR1 SGHAT and CDR2 FQNNGV. The CDR3 contains 16 residues. The J segment lost 5 bases and the V segment lost 3 bases, leaving 11 bases of the junction unmatched. For the CDR3, the DNA is TGTGCCAGCAGCTTGGCTAGCGGTACCACGAAAGATACGCAGTATTTT. Its protein product is CASSLASGTTKDTQYF.

Only a few counts were recorded for this clonotype. As DNA, the CDR3 is TGTGCCAGCAGTTTCCAGACTAGCGGGGGGCGGGCGACCCAGTACTTC. This translates into CASSFQTSGGRATQYF. This chain joins TRBV12-3 or TRBV12-4 and TRBJ2-5; TRBD2 matches at 13 bases. V was pared by 3 bases and J by 7 bases, with 8 bases of the junction left unmatched. CDR3 length: 16 amino acids.

This clonotype was picked up many times. The V and J genes are TRBV29-1 and TRBJ2-1, with a tentative D call TRBD2 (5 bases). The CDR3 covers 13 residues. Germline CDR1 is SQVTM and CDR2 is ANQGSEA. The germline V and J ends were trimmed by 6 bases and 4 bases, with 13 bases remaining between them. The CDR3 DNA is TGCAGCGTCGGAGGCGGGTTATACAATGAGCAGTTCTTC. This gives the protein CSVGGGLYNEQFF.

This clonotype turned up a few times. Written as DNA, the CDR3 is TGTGCCAGCAGCCAAGTCTCGGGCTTCGAGACCCAGTACTTC. Its protein product is CASSQVSGFETQYF. The chain is built from TRBV14 and TRBJ2-5; D gene ambiguous. CDR3 size: 14 residues. V was cut by 1 base and J by 5 bases, with 11 bases left in between. Germline-derived CDR1 and CDR2 are SGHDN and FVKESK.

The J gene is TRBJ1-3, the V gene TRBV11-2, with D unclear. From germline, CDR1 is SGHAT and CDR2 FQNNGV. V was cut by 3 bases and J by 2 bases, with 14 bases left in between. CDR3 length equals 16 residues. The CDR3 DNA sequence: TGTGCCAGCAGCTTGGGCAGCGCGGTCGCTGGAAACACCATATATTTT. It codes for CASSLGSAVAGNTIYF.

This sequence joins TRBV29-1 and TRBJ2-5; D tentatively fits TRBD1 or TRBD2 (6 bases each). CDR3 length equals 13 residues. The ends were cut back, 2 bases at V and 5 bases at J, with 12 bases in the middle. CDR1 and CDR2 from the germline V gene are SQVTM and ANQGSEA. This CDR3 reads CSVEPRGVETQYF. CDR3 DNA sequence: TGCAGCGTTGAACCTAGGGGGGTCGAGACCCAGTACTTC. Full variable domain (rest looked up from reference TRBV29-1 and TRBJ2-5): SAVISQKPSRDICQRGTSLTIQCQVDSQVTMMFWYRQQPGQSLTLIATANQGSEATYESGFVIDKFPISRPNLTFSTLTVSNMSPEDSSIYLCSVEPRGVETQYFGPGTRLLVL.

This clonotype occurred a few times. The chain is built from TRBV5-1 and TRBJ2-7, with 7 bases aligning to TRBD1. CDR3 length: 14 amino acids. Germline CDR1 is SGHRS and CDR2 is YFSETQ. V lost 4 bases and J lost 4; bases outside the gene matches: 8. CDR3 sequence: CASSPSGQIYEQYF. The CDR3 nucleotides are TGCGCCAGCAGCCCCTCGGGACAGATATACGAGCAGTACTTC.

This clonotype came up a few times. CDR3 sequence: CASSLIGGSLGEQYF. DNA for the CDR3: TGCGCCAGCAGCTTGATCGGCGGTAGCTTGGGCGAGCAGTACTTC. The chain employs TRBV5-1 and TRBJ2-7; D not certain. The CDR3 is 15 amino acids. Trimming took off 1 base at V and 6 bases at J, with 17 bases between the two ends. CDR1 is SGHRS and CDR2 is YFSETQ in the germline V gene.

A few counts support this clonotype. This chain joins TRBV20-1 and TRBJ2-6; possible D gene TRBD1, 8 bases. The CDR3 is 19 residues long. CDR1 DFQATT and CDR2 SNEGSKA come from the germline V gene (reference sequence). Trimming removed 0 bases at V and 1 base at J, with 19 bases between. In DNA form, the CDR3 reads TGCAGTGCTAGAGACGAAACAGGGGGGGAACTTTCTGGGGCCAACGTCCTGACTTTC. It yields the protein CSARDETGGELSGANVLTF.

As for this clonotype: Compared with germline, one end of the junction differs, possibly owing to a read error. The chain couples TRBV20-1 to TRBJ2-2; 7 bases are a match to TRBD2. Germline CDR1 DFQATT, CDR2 SNEGSKA (reference sequence). The CDR3 contains 17 residues. The CDR3 loop reads CCARDFLSWGGTGELFF. DNA for the CDR3: TGCTGTGCTAGAGATTTTCTTAGCTGGGGGGGCACCGGGGAGCTGTTTTTT.

This clonotype has more than one count but fewer than ten. V gene TRBV12-3 or TRBV12-4 combines with J gene TRBJ2-2; TRBD1 matches 9 bases. The trim removed 7 bases at V and 13 bases at J, leaving 7 bases unmatched. This CDR3 spans 12 amino acids. The CDR3 region has the DNA TGTGCCAGCACCCTAGGACAGGGGAGGCTGTTTTTT. Its protein product is CASTLGQGRLFF.

The CDR3 loop reads CASSLVVLRGDLYEQYF. The DNA for the CDR3 is TGTGCCAGCAGCTTAGTTGTCTTGCGGGGGGACCTATACGAGCAGTACTTC. The genes are TRBV7-9 and TRBJ2-7; TRBD2 aligns across 8 bases. In germline, CDR1 is SEHNR, CDR2 FQNEAQ (reference sequence). V trimming: 1 base; J trimming: 4 bases; junction bases outside the gene matches: 12. This CDR3 has 17 amino acids.